What follows are 25 T cell receptor beta chains derived from one specimen sequenced in a study of cytomegalovirus exposure and HLA in healthy donors. With 60 Vbeta and 13 Jbeta primers, the PCR was carried out. The table came from immunoSEQ multiplex PCR; TCRdb's copy has only in-frame clones and leaves some out. The table has 210,000 or so clones, around 85% seen once. Material for sequencing was PBMCs. Every receptor here comes from a girl aged 2-15 years in good health and CMV-seronegative.

The chain carries TRBV16 and TRBJ1-1; maybe TRBD1 (5 bases). The length of the CDR3 is 14 residues. The V end was cut by 2 bases, the J end by 4 bases, with 11 bases between. Germline CDR1 is KGHSY and CDR2 is FQNENV. The CDR3 protein is CASSQQGRVTEAFF. The CDR3 DNA reads as TGTGCCAGCAGCCAACAGGGCAGGGTCACTGAAGCTTTCTTT.

This chain joins TRBV6-1 and TRBJ2-3; TRBD2 might be the D (5 bases). The CDR3 is 12 amino acids. Germline-derived CDR1 and CDR2 are MNHNS and SASEGT. The V gene lost 2 bases and the J gene lost 6 bases, with 6 bases spanning the gap. The CDR3 is CASSERGDTQYF. The CDR3, as DNA: TGTGCCAGCAGTGAACGAGGGGATACGCAGTATTTT.

The V call is TRBV11-1, the J call TRBJ2-6, with D possibly TRBD2 on 6 matching bases. This CDR3 is built from 16 residues. V was shortened by 2 bases and J by 2 bases, with 10 bases between the two germline ends. Germline V CDR1 and CDR2: SGHAT, FQDESV (reference sequence). The CDR3 here is CASSLRRGAGANVLTF. DNA of the CDR3: TGTGCCAGCAGCTTAAGGAGGGGCGCTGGGGCCAACGTCCTGACTTTC.

Of note for this clone: The junction does not match germline at one end; this may be a read error. The chain carries TRBV6-6 and TRBJ2-7; 9 bases are shared with TRBD2. Germline V gives CDR1 MNHNY, CDR2 SVGAGI (reference sequence). The CDR3 loop spans 16 amino acids. Here the CDR3 DNA reads TGTGCCGGCAGTTACTCGGTAGCGGGAGCCCCCTACGAGCAGTACTTC. Translation gives CAGSYSVAGAPYEQYF.

The rearrangement uses TRBV5-1 and TRBJ1-6; the match to TRBD1 covers 7 bases. J lost 8 bases, V lost 4 bases, and 9 bases had no gene match. The CDR3 totals 15 residues. Germline V CDR1 and CDR2: SGHRS, YFSETQ. This CDR3 is CASSHFDREYSPLHF. CDR3 sequence (DNA): TGCGCCAGCAGCCACTTCGACAGGGAATATTCACCCCTCCACTTT.

With respect to this clone: An end of the junction does not agree with germline; a read error may underlie this. The CDR3 spells CASSIAGGPPDTQYF. In nucleotides, the CDR3 is TGTGCCAGCAGCATAGCGGGAGGGCCGCCAGATACGCAGTATTTT. The chain uses TRBV11-1 and TRBJ2-3, with 11 bases that match TRBD2. The CDR3 is made up of 15 amino acids. Germline-derived CDR1 and CDR2 are SGHAT and FQDESV (reference sequence).

The chain employs TRBV18 and TRBJ2-7; 11 bases map to TRBD2. The germline CDR1 and CDR2 sequences are KGHSH and LQKENI. The junction had 9 bases not matched to a gene; V was cut back by 0 bases and J by 8 bases. This CDR3 region has 16 residues. CDR3 region: CASSPPMGTSGRKQYF. DNA for the CDR3: TGTGCCAGCTCACCACCGATGGGGACTAGCGGAAGGAAGCAGTACTTC.

The chain has TRBV7-9 and TRBJ1-4; D perhaps matches TRBD1 (6 bases). CDR3 size: 16 residues. Germline V gene data show CDR1 as SEHNR and CDR2 as FQNEAQ (reference sequence). With 5 bases removed from V and 4 bases from J, the gap between germline ends came to 17 bases. The CDR3 DNA sequence: TGTGCCAGCAGCACCCCCCCAGGACAGATTAATGAAAAACTGTTTTTT. This gives the protein CASSTPPGQINEKLFF. Drawing the rest from reference TRBV7-9 and TRBJ1-4, the complete variable domain is DTGVSQNPRHKITKRGQNVTFRCDPISEHNRLYWYRQTLGQGPEFLTYFQNEAQLEKSRLLSDRFSAERPKGSFSTLEIQRTEQGDSAMYLCASSTPPGQINEKLFFGSGTQLSVL.

The chain couples TRBV5-1 to TRBJ1-1; D gene uncertain. The V gene's germline CDR1 is SGHRS and CDR2 YFSETQ. The CDR3 totals 12 residues. V was clipped by 4 bases and J by 6 bases, with 10 bases between them. The CDR3 spells CASSGGGPEAFF. DNA for the CDR3: TGCGCCAGCAGCGGTGGAGGCCCTGAAGCTTTCTTT.

A word on this clone: Other DNA variants within this sample encode the same CDR3. The genes are TRBV18 and TRBJ2-7, with TRBD1 identical over 9 bases. Germline CDR1 and CDR2: KGHSH and LQKENI. The CDR3 is made up of 17 amino acids. V lost 3 bases, J lost 2 bases, and 11 bases stayed unmatched. CDR3 coding DNA: TGTGCCAGCTCACCTGTTATCGGGACAGGGAGCACCTACGAGCAGTACTTC. Its translation: CASSPVIGTGSTYEQYF. Complete variable domain (other parts from reference TRBV18 and TRBJ2-7): NAGVMQNPRHLVRRRGQEARLRCSPMKGHSHVYWYRQLPEEGLKFMVYLQKENIIDESGMPKERFSAEFPKEGPSILRIQQVVRGDSAAYFCASSPVIGTGSTYEQYFGPGTRLTVT.

This chain connects TRBV6-6 to TRBJ2-7, with D possibly matching TRBD2 (6 bases). The CDR3 length is 13 residues. Germline V gene sequence: CDR1 MNHNY, CDR2 SVGAGI (reference sequence). V was shortened by 7 bases and J by 4 bases, with 14 bases between the two germline ends. The chain's CDR3 is CASNGGRWYEQYF. The CDR3 region has the DNA TGTGCCAGCAATGGTGGGAGGTGGTACGAGCAGTACTTC.

This rearrangement joins TRBV7-9 to TRBJ1-2; 7 nucleotides line up with TRBD1. This CDR3 region has 14 residues. From germline, CDR1 is SEHNR and CDR2 FQNEAQ (reference sequence). The trim removed 3 bases at V and 3 bases at J, leaving 4 bases unmatched. The CDR3 sequence is CASSLTGSHYGYTF. The CDR3 DNA reads TGTGCCAGCAGCTTGACAGGGTCTCACTATGGCTACACCTTC.

V is TRBV19 and J is TRBJ1-5; 7 nucleotides match TRBD1. The CDR3 extends over 16 amino acids. Losses at the gene ends were 5 bases for V and 3 bases for J; bases not matched to a gene: 10. The germline gives CDR1 LNHDA, CDR2 SQIVND (reference sequence). The CDR3 DNA reads as TGTGCCAGTAGTTCCGGGTACAGGGGTCTCAATCAGCCCCAGCATTTT. Amino acids: CASSSGYRGLNQPQHF. Variable domain in full (rest from reference TRBV19 and TRBJ1-5): DGGITQSPKYLFRKEGQNVTLSCEQNLNHDAMYWYRQDPGQGLRLIYYSQIVNDFQKGDIAEGYSVSREKKESFPLTVTSAQKNPTAFYLCASSSGYRGLNQPQHFGDGTRLSIL.

This clone was observed a single time. CDR3 bases: TGTGCCAGTACTACTCACGGGGGTGTGGGGCAGCCCCAGCATTTT. Its protein is CASTTHGGVGQPQHF. The chain links TRBV19 to TRBJ1-5, with D possibly TRBD1 on 5 matching bases. Germline values: CDR1 LNHDA, CDR2 SQIVND (reference sequence). The length of the CDR3 is 15 residues. Trimming cost V 7 bases and J 7 bases, with 20 bases left between them. Supplemented by reference TRBV19 and TRBJ1-5, the full variable domain reads DGGITQSPKYLFRKEGQNVTLSCEQNLNHDAMYWYRQDPGQGLRLIYYSQIVNDFQKGDIAEGYSVSREKKESFPLTVTSAQKNPTAFYLCASTTHGGVGQPQHFGDGTRLSIL.

The chain joins TRBV6-5 to TRBJ1-1; TRBD1 matches at 7 bases. Losses at the gene ends were 2 bases for V and 0 bases for J; bases not matched to a gene: 3. The V gene's germline CDR1 is MNHEY and CDR2 SVGAGI. CDR3 length: 15 residues. This chain's CDR3 is CASSYATGMNTEAFF. CDR3 nucleotides: TGTGCCAGCAGTTACGCGACAGGGATGAACACTGAAGCTTTCTTT.

The V and J genes are TRBV10-2 and TRBJ1-2, with 8 bases identical to TRBD1. Trimming took 5 bases from V and 6 from J; bases not matched to a gene: 5. This CDR3 is 13 amino acids long. CDR1 is WSHSY and CDR2 is SAAADI in the germline V gene. As DNA, the CDR3 is TGCGCCAGCAGTTCGGGGACAGGAAATGGCTACACCTTC. Amino acids: CASSSGTGNGYTF.

This chain joins TRBV4-1 and TRBJ2-3; 12 bases line up with TRBD2. The V segment lost 2 bases and the J segment 2 bases; nucleotides outside the gene matches: 8. Germline V lookup: CDR1 MGHRA, CDR2 YSYEKL. This CDR3 is built from 18 residues. CDR3 sequence: CASSQTPGTSGYTDTQYF. CDR3 nucleotides: TGCGCCAGCAGCCAAACCCCAGGGACTAGCGGGTACACAGATACGCAGTATTTT.

V is TRBV9 and J is TRBJ2-1; 12 bases align to TRBD2. Trimming took 3 bases from V and 1 from J; bases not matched to a gene: 5. Germline CDR1 reads SGDLS; CDR2 reads YYNGEE. CDR3 length: 17 amino acids. CDR3: CASSAPGLAGSYNEQFF. CDR3 coding DNA: TGTGCCAGCAGCGCCCCGGGACTAGCGGGTTCCTACAATGAGCAGTTCTTC.

The chain joins TRBV5-8 to TRBJ2-7, with D tentatively TRBD2 (6 bases). The V gene lost 0 bases and the J gene lost 6 bases, with 16 bases spanning the gap. Germline values: CDR1 SGHTS, CDR2 YDEGEE. The CDR3 is 15 amino acids. The chain's CDR3 is CASSLGRTSRGEQYF. The CDR3 coding sequence is TGTGCCAGCAGCTTGGGAAGAACCTCGCGGGGCGAGCAGTACTTC.

The CDR3 region is CAWGTSWQQYF. Written as DNA, the CDR3 is TGTGCCTGGGGGACTAGCTGGCAGCAGTACTTC. The J gene is TRBJ2-7, the V gene TRBV30, with 9 bases identical to TRBD2. V trimming: 5 bases; J trimming: 8 bases; junction bases outside the gene matches: 4. Germline loops: CDR1 GTSNPN, CDR2 SVGIG (reference sequence). The CDR3 runs to 11 residues.

This chain links TRBV2 with TRBJ2-2, with 10 bases aligning to TRBD2. In germline, CDR1 is SNHLY, CDR2 FYNNEI. J was trimmed by 3 bases and V by 5 bases; bases with no gene match: 3. The CDR3 contains 15 residues. CDR3 loop: CASSSSGGHTGELFF. CDR3 bases: TGTGCCAGCAGTTCTAGCGGGGGCCACACCGGGGAGCTGTTTTTT.

This clone was picked up a small number of times. The chain has TRBV19 and TRBJ2-1; D might be TRBD2 (6 bases). The ends were cut back, 3 bases at V and 6 bases at J, with 15 bases in the middle. Germline V gives CDR1 LNHDA, CDR2 SQIVND (reference sequence). The CDR3 extends over 15 amino acids. The CDR3 coding sequence is TGTGCCAGTAGTATCCGGGACTCTCGATCCAATGAGCAGTTCTTC. Encoded protein: CASSIRDSRSNEQFF.

The chain is built from TRBV7-2 and TRBJ2-7, with TRBD2 matching 10 bases. The CDR3 is made up of 15 amino acids. CDR1 and CDR2 from the germline V gene are SGHTA and FQGNSA. V lost 1 base, J lost 4 bases, and 4 bases stayed unmatched. The CDR3 region is CASSLEAGGPYEQYF. For the CDR3, the DNA is TGTGCCAGCAGCTTAGAAGCGGGAGGGCCTTACGAGCAGTACTTC.

V gene TRBV5-6 combines with J gene TRBJ1-6, with a tentative D call TRBD1 (5 bases). Germline loops: CDR1 SGHDT, CDR2 YYEEEE. The CDR3 runs to 14 residues. The V gene lost 0 bases and the J gene lost 9 bases, with 10 bases spanning the gap. The CDR3 coding sequence is TGTGCCAGCAGCTTGGGGCGGGACGGTTCACCCCTCCACTTT. Translating gives CASSLGRDGSPLHF.

Here the CDR3 reads CASSVDRTGTGELFF. In DNA form, the CDR3 reads TGCGCCAGCAGCGTGGACAGGACCGGCACCGGGGAGCTGTTTTTT. The chain combines TRBV5-1 with TRBJ2-2; 7 nucleotides align to TRBD1. J gave up 4 bases and V 4 bases, and 7 bases lay outside the gene matches. CDR1 SGHRS and CDR2 YFSETQ come from the germline V gene. This CDR3 has 15 amino acids.